This record looks at one T cell receptor beta chain sequence and its context. Sequencing targeted TCR beta in T cells from blood (CD8+ and CD4+). Under recently defined diagnostic criteria, the patients with Susac syndrome qualified as having definite or probable disease. It was with random hexamers that 0.5 to 1 ug RNA was reverse transcribed. Amplification of TCR beta CDR3 by immunoSEQ multiplex PCR spanned 54 Vbeta and 13 Jbeta. TCRdb fed the immunoSEQ multiplex PCR reads into MiXCR, producing one record per CDR3 protein. The table records about 140,000 distinct CDR3 sequences, more than 85% of them present only once. The data stem from a study of CD8 T cells in Susac syndrome. Trimming shortened V by 7 bases and J by 8 bases, and 17 bases separated the two germline ends. The CDR3 sequence is 13 residues long.

Sequencing used CD4+ T cells from PBMCs. The chain joins TRBV12-3 or TRBV12-4 to TRBJ1-2, with TRBD1 as a possible D gene (6 bases). This TCR derives from a human donor with Susac syndrome. In DNA form, the CDR3 reads TGTGCCAGCACCTGGGCCCAGGGGCGCGGCTACACCTTC. This gives the protein CASTWAQGRGYTF.